These 14 T cell receptor beta chains came from one sample sequenced in a study of shared clonotypes between healthy human individuals. Using immunoSEQ multiplex PCR, the repertoire was profiled, and TCRdb retains in-frame clones only, with some absent. This sample yields about 2,500,000 clones, of which around nine tenths are seen a single time; over 0.12% belongs to the top ten. The material sequenced was naive CD4+ T cells sorted from blood. The subset: CD45RA+ positively selected. Receptors originate from a man between 18 and 35 years old in good health.

The chain employs TRBV6-5 and TRBJ2-1; TRBD1 agrees at 9 bases. Germline V CDR1 and CDR2: MNHEY, SVGAGI. V shed 5 bases and J 12 bases; nucleotides not matched to a gene: 8. CDR3 length: 13 residues. The CDR3 here is CASSPTGGLRQFF. The CDR3 DNA follows: TGTGCCAGCAGTCCCACAGGGGGCTTAAGGCAGTTCTTC.

This rearrangement joins TRBV4-3 to TRBJ2-3; D is unclear. Per germline, CDR1 LGHNA and CDR2 YSLEER. The CDR3 sequence is 16 residues long. Trimming removed 4 bases from V and 2 bases from J, with 16 bases in between. The CDR3 is CASSPRAAVSTDTQYF. The CDR3, as DNA: TGCGCCAGCAGCCCTCGGGCAGCTGTGTCCACAGATACGCAGTATTTT.

The gene calls are TRBV7-9 and TRBJ1-4; 7 bases are a match to TRBD1. The CDR3 has 13 amino acids. Germline-derived CDR1 and CDR2 are SEHNR and FQNEAQ (reference sequence). Germline trimming cut 5 bases from V and 17 bases from J; bases unmatched to any gene: 14. This CDR3 reads CASSLGQRSATFF. The CDR3 bases are TGTGCCAGCAGCCTGGGACAGCGAAGCGCCACCTTTTTT.

Remarks on this clone: This CDR3 is also generated by other DNA sequences in the sample. The V and J genes are TRBV19 and TRBJ2-7, with 8 positions matching TRBD1. CDR3 length: 14 amino acids. V lost 3 bases and J lost 2; bases outside the gene matches: 3. CDR1 is LNHDA, CDR2 SQIVND, per germline (reference sequence). The CDR3 coding sequence is TGTGCCAGTAGTATTGGACAGGGCACCTACGAGCAGTACTTC. This translates into CASSIGQGTYEQYF.

The V call is TRBV19, the J call TRBJ1-3; D remains ambiguous. The CDR3 loop spans 15 amino acids. Trimming stripped 0 bases from V and 4 bases from J, with 10 bases between. CDR1 LNHDA and CDR2 SQIVND come from the germline V gene (reference sequence). The CDR3 region has the DNA TGTGCCAGTAGTATAGACGGCGCCAGGGGAAACACCATATATTTT. Translated: CASSIDGARGNTIYF.

The V and J genes are TRBV2 and TRBJ2-2; 11 positions match TRBD1. The ends lost 6 bases at V and 5 bases at J; junction bases unmatched: 5. Germline CDR1 reads SNHLY; CDR2 reads FYNNEI. The CDR3 is 15 residues long. CDR3 in DNA: TGTGCCAGCAGGGGTGGGACAGGGGGTACCGGGGAGCTGTTTTTT. This codes for CASRGGTGGTGELFF.

V usage is TRBV30 and J usage is TRBJ1-6; the D gene is possibly TRBD1 (6 bases). In germline, CDR1 is GTSNPN, CDR2 SVGIG (reference sequence). Trimming pared 4 bases from V and 0 bases from J, leaving 16 bases between. The CDR3 has 17 residues. DNA of the CDR3: TGTGCCTGGAAAGGGGGTCTAACTAGCTCCTATAATTCACCCCTCCACTTT. Its protein is CAWKGGLTSSYNSPLHF.

This clone was seen once. This chain connects TRBV6-6 to TRBJ2-3; D call uncertain. This CDR3 region has 13 residues. Germline V gene data show CDR1 as MNHNY and CDR2 as SVGAGI (reference sequence). Trimming cost V 7 bases and J 6 bases, with 14 bases left between them. The CDR3 sequence: CASTLGGADTQYF. CDR3 bases: TGTGCCAGCACCTTGGGCGGTGCTGATACGCAGTATTTT.

This chain uses TRBV5-6 with TRBJ2-7; tentatively, D is TRBD1 (5 bases). Germline lookup yields CDR1 SGHDT and CDR2 YYEEEE. CDR3 length equals 15 residues. Trimming left V 5 bases short and J 0 bases short, with 15 bases between. The CDR3, as DNA: TGTGCCAGCAGTCCGGACATTGCGAACTCCTACGAGCAGTACTTC. It yields the protein CASSPDIANSYEQYF.

V is TRBV6-6 and J is TRBJ1-1; TRBD1 matches at 10 bases. CDR3 length equals 14 residues. CDR1 is MNHNY, CDR2 SVGAGI, per germline (reference sequence). V shed 6 bases, J shed 2 bases, and the junction held 3 bases outside the gene matches. CDR3 bases: TGTGCCAGCAGGGGGACAGGGGCAAACACTGAAGCTTTCTTT. Translation: CASRGTGANTEAFF.

V gene TRBV11-2 combines with J gene TRBJ2-1; D is possibly TRBD2 (6 bases). The CDR3 has 17 residues. Trimming stripped 1 base from V and 8 bases from J, with 21 bases between. Germline V CDR1 and CDR2: SGHAT, FQNNGV. In nucleotides, the CDR3 is TGTGCCAGCAGCTTAGGCCAGACTAGGCTCACTGGGGATGAGCAGTTCTTC. Translation gives CASSLGQTRLTGDEQFF. Using reference TRBV11-2 and TRBJ2-1 for the parts outside the CDR3, the full variable domain is EAGVAQSPRYKIIEKRQSVAFWCNPISGHATLYWYQQILGQGPKLLIQFQNNGVVDDSQLPKDRFSAERLKGVDSTLKIQPAKLEDSAVYLCASSLGQTRLTGDEQFFGPGTRLTVL.

This sequence joins TRBV7-9 and TRBJ2-7, with TRBD1 as a possible D gene (5 bases). This CDR3 is built from 15 residues. V lost 5 bases and J 3 bases, leaving 17 bases between the germline ends. CDR1 and CDR2 from the germline V gene are SEHNR and FQNEAQ (reference sequence). CDR3: CASSQGAGLGYEQYF. The CDR3 DNA follows: TGTGCCAGCAGCCAAGGGGCAGGGTTAGGCTACGAGCAGTACTTC.

The chain combines TRBV6-6 with TRBJ2-7, with D uncertain. CDR3 length: 13 residues. Germline V lookup: CDR1 MNHNY, CDR2 SVGAGI (reference sequence). Trimming shortened V by 5 bases and J by 6 bases, and 14 bases separated the two germline ends. Written as DNA, the CDR3 is TGTGCCAGCAGTGCCGCAGTCGGTGGCGAGCAGTACTTC. This gives the protein CASSAAVGGEQYF.

This chain connects TRBV5-1 to TRBJ2-5; TRBD2 matches 11 bases. V lost 4 bases to trimming and J lost 4 bases; unmatched junction nucleotides: 6. CDR1 is SGHRS and CDR2 is YFSETQ in the germline V gene. This CDR3 has 15 residues. The CDR3 sequence: CASSRGLAGGETQYF. DNA of the CDR3: TGCGCCAGCAGCCGTGGGCTAGCGGGGGGAGAGACCCAGTACTTC.